Listed below are T cell receptor beta chains from one sample, sequenced in a study of cytomegalovirus exposure and HLA in healthy donors. The repertoire was sequenced with immunoSEQ multiplex PCR; TCRdb's copy has only in-frame clones and lacks some. The table has 150,000 to 200,000 clones, under 85% seen once; the top ten hold about 4%. What was sequenced was PBMCs. The receptors derive from a man aged 45-65 years in good health and CMV-seropositive. The conserved cysteine and the conserved F or W are not part of the CDR3 here. Clone size, where shown, is once, few, many, or a class for clones that have expanded.

>NA|TRBJ2-7|TRBV6-5
ASTAPSLYEQY
>NA|TRBJ2-3|TRBV6-1
ASNLREGSDTQY
>NA|TRBJ1-2|TRBV5-6
ASSSRQGLYGYT
>NA|TRBJ1-6|TRBV28
ASSPYRGGNSPLH
>NA|TRBJ2-6|TRBV11-2
ASSPAGTAYSGANVLT
>NA|TRBJ1-3|TRBV6-6
ASNLRSSGNTIY
>NA|TRBJ2-1|TRBV15
ATSRVGTSEEF
>NA|TRBJ1-2|TRBV25-1
ASSESGGPYGYT
>NA|TRBJ2-2|TRBV10-3
AISDGRYTGELF
>NA|TRBJ2-6|TRBV5-1
ASSLYGGANVLT
>NA|TRBJ2-7|TRBV6-1
ASSEGLTGYEQY
>NA|TRBJ2-1|TRBV2
ASREENYNEQF
>few|TRBJ1-1|TRBV6-6
ASRARGLLTEAF
>NA|TRBJ2-3|TRBV13
ASTRQGASDTQY
>NA|TRBJ2-1|TRBV7-8
ASSRTSGRWDEQF
>NA|TRBJ2-3|TRBV28
ASSPGTDTQY
>few|TRBJ2-3|TRBV7-9
SSSLGQARWTDTQY
>NA|TRBJ2-1|TRBV4-2
ASSQDWAGSYNEQF
>NA|TRBJ2-7|TRBV27
ASSRHTSGGMYEQY
>NA|TRBJ2-3|TRBV5-4
ASSPGQSTDTQY